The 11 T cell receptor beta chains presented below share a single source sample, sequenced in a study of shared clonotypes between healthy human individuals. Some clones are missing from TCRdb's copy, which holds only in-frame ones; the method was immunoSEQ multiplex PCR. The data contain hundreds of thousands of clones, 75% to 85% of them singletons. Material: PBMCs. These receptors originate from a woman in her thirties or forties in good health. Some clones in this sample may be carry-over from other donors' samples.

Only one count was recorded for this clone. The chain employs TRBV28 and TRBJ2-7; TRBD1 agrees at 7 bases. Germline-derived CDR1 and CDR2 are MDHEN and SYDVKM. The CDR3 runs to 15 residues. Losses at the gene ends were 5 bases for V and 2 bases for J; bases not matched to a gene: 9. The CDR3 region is CASSPLGTAPYEQYF. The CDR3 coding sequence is TGTGCCAGCAGTCCCCTTGGGACAGCCCCCTACGAGCAGTACTTC.

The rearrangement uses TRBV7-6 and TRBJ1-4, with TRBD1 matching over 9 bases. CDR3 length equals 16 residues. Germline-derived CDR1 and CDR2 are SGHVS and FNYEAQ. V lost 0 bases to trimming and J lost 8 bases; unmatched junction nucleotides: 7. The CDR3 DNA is TGTGCCAGCAGCTTAGCGTCGGGACAGGGCGGGGAAAAACTGTTTTTT. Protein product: CASSLASGQGGEKLFF.

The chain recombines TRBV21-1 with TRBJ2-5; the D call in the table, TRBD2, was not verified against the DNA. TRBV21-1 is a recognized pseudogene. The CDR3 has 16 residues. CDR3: CASSKGELAVQETQYF. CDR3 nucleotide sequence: TGTGCCAGCAGCAAAGGGGAACTAGCGGTCCAAGAGACCCAGTACTTC.

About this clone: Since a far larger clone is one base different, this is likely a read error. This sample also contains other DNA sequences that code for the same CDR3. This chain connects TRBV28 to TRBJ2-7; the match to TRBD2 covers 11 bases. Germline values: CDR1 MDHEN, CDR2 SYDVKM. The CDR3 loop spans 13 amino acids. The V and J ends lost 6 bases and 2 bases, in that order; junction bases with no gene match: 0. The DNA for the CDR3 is TGTGCCAGCAGACTAGCGGGGGCCTACGAGCAGTACTTC. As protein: CASRLAGAYEQYF.

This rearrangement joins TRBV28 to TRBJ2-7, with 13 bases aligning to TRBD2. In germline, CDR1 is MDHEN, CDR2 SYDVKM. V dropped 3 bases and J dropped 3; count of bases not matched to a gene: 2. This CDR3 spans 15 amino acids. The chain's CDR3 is CASSFGLAGVYEQYF. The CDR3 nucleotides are TGTGCCAGCAGTTTCGGACTAGCGGGGGTCTACGAGCAGTACTTC.

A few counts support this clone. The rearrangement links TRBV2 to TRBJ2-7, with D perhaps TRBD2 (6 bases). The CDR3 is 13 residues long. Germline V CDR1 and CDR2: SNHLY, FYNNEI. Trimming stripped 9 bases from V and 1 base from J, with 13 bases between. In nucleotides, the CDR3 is TGTGCCAGTAGTAGCGGACCATCCTACGAGCAGTACTTC. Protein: CASSSGPSYEQYF.

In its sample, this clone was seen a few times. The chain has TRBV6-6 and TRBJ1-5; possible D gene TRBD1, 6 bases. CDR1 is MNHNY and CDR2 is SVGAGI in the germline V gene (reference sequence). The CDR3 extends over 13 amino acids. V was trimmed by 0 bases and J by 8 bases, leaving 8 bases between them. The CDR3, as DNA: TGTGCCAGCAGTTACTCGAAGGGGGAGCCCCAGCATTTT. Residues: CASSYSKGEPQHF.

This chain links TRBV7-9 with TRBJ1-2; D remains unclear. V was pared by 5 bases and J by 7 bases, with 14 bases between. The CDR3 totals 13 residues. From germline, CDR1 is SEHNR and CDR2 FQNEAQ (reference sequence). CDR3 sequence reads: CASSRGQIGGYTF. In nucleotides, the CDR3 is TGTGCCAGCAGCCGTGGCCAGATTGGTGGCTACACCTTC.

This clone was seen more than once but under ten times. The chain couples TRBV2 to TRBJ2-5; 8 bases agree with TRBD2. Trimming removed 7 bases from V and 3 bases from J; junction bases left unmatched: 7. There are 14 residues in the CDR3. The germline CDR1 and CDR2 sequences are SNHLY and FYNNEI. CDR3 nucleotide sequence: TGTGCCAGCAAGAAGACGGGAGGGGAAGAGACCCAGTACTTC. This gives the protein CASKKTGGEETQYF. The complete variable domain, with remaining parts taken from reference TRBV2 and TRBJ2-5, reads EPEVTQTPSHQVTQMGQEVILRCVPISNHLYFYWYRQILGQKVEFLVSFYNNEISEKSEIFDDQFSVERPDGSNFTLKIRSTKLEDSAMYFCASKKTGGEETQYFGPGTRLLVL.

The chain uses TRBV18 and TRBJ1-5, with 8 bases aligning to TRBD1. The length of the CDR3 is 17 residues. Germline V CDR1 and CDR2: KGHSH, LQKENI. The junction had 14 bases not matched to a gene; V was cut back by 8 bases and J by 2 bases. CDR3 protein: CASGPGQVALGNQPQHF. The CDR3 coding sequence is TGTGCCAGCGGGCCGGGACAGGTTGCTCTCGGCAATCAGCCCCAGCATTTT.

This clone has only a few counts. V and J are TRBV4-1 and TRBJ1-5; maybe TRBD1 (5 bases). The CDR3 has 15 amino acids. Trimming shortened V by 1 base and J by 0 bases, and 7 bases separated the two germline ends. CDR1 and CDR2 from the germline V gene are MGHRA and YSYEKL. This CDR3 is CASSQATASNQPQHF. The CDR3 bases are TGCGCCAGCAGCCAAGCGACAGCTAGCAATCAGCCCCAGCATTTT.